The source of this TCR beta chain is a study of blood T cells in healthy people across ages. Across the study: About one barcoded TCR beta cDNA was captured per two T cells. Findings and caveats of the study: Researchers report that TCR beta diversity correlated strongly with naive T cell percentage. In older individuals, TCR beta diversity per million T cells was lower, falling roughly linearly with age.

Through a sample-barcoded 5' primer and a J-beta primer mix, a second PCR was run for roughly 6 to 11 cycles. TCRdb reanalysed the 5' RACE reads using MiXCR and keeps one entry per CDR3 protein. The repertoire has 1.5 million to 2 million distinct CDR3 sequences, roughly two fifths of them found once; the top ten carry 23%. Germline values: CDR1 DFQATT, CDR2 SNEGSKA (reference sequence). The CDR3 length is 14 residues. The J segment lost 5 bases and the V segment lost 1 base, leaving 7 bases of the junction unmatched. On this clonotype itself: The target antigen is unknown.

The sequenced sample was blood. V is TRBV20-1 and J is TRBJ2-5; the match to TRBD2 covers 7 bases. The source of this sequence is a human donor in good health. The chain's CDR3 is CSARGRLAHETQYF. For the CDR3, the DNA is TGCAGTGCTAGAGGGAGACTAGCCCACGAGACCCAGTACTTC.